This T cell receptor beta chain was found in a study of chemoradiotherapy in HPV16-positive cancers. Study-wide context: Functional T-cell assays on a couple of HPV16-positive patients' cells defined candidate HPV-specific clones and common TCR motifs. Study findings and constraints: During treatment, candidate HPV-specific clones and E7-related motifs expanded in tumor. Functional assays defining HPV-specific T cells used only a couple of HPV16-positive patients.

Samples were taken several times over chemoradiotherapy. The V segment lost 2 bases and the J segment 1 base; nucleotides outside the gene matches: 1. CDR1 is MGHDK, CDR2 SYGVNS, per germline. The CDR3 length is 14 residues. Profiled with immunoSEQ multiplex PCR; TCRdb holds only in-frame clones, not every one. The repertoire consists of tens of thousands of clones, with roughly 90% occurring once and the leading ten covering around 3.8%. Concerning this clone itself: Its antigen is not identified.

This clonotype was obtained from a human donor with HPV-associated anogenital cancer. The chain recombines TRBV25-1 with TRBJ1-1; 7 bases map to TRBD1. The sample in question was blood, obtained from a patient who underwent chemoradiotherapy. DNA for the CDR3: TGTGCCAGCAGTGAAACAGGGGCGAACACTGAAGCTTTCTTT. Encoded protein: CASSETGANTEAFF.